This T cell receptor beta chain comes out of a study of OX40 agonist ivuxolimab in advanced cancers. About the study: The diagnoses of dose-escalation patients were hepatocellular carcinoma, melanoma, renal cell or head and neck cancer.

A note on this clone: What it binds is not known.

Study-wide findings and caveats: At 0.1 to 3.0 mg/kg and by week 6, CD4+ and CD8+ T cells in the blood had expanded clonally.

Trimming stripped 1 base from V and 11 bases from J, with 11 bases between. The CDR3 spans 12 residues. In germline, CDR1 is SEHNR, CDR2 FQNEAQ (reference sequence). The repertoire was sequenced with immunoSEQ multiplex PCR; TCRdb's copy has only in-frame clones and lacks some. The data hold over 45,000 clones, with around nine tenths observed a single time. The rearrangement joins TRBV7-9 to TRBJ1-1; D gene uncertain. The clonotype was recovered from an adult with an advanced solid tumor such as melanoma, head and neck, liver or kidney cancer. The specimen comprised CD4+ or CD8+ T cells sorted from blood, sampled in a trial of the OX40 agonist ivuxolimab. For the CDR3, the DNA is TGTGCCAGCAGCTTAGGGGGTTATCGGGCTTTCTTT. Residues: CASSLGGYRAFF.